What follows are 28 T cell receptor beta chains derived from one specimen sequenced in a study of regulatory T cells in long-lasting Graves disease. Arm-PCR of CDR3 regions and iRepertoire HTBI primers were used to build TCR beta libraries. TCRdb called the multiplex PCR reads again in MiXCR, with one record for every CDR3 protein. This repertoire shows hundreds of thousands of distinct CDR3 sequences, less than 20% found once; its top ten account for approximately 20%. Documented time point: newly diagnosed GD, antithyroid drugs for less than 3 months. From PBMCs, RNA was extracted and then used to make the TCR library. The same sample was also used in a study of T cells in Graves' hyperthyroidism and ophthalmopathy.

The sample here was peripheral blood mononuclear cells (PBMCs), taken at new diagnosis, from a patient treated with antithyroid drugs. All receptors derive from a woman in her thirties with Graves disease.

This clonotype was seen only a few times. The chain uses TRBV15 and TRBJ2-1, with D possibly TRBD1 on 6 matching bases. The CDR3 runs 19 residues. CDR1 and CDR2 (germline): LNHNV, YYDKDF (reference sequence). The germline V and J ends were trimmed by 6 bases and 7 bases, with 31 bases remaining between them. This chain's CDR3 is CATRLDGTFARAVQNEQFF. CDR3 nucleotide sequence: TGTGCCACCAGGCTTGACGGGACATTCGCGAGGGCCGTACAAAATGAGCAGTTCTTC.

CDR3 bases: TGTGCAATACCCGGAAAGAACACCGGGGAGCTGTTTTTT. Translating gives CAIPGKNTGELFF. The rearrangement uses TRBV28 and TRBJ2-2; D gene unclear. The CDR3 consists of 13 residues. CDR1 is MDHEN and CDR2 is SYDVKM in the germline V gene.

This clonotype was counted only a few times. CDR3 in DNA: TGTGCCACCCGGGAGGGACCCCTTGGAATTCAGTACTTC. Translation: CATREGPLGIQYF. The chain uses TRBV10-3 and TRBJ2-4, with 8 nucleotides matching TRBD2. Germline lookup yields CDR1 ENHRY and CDR2 SYGVKD. The CDR3 has 13 residues. Trimming cost V 10 bases and J 10 bases; bases outside gene matches: 12.

Ten or more counts support this clonotype. The V and J genes are TRBV6-5 and TRBJ1-3, with 8 bases identical to TRBD1. The CDR3 spans 18 residues. V trimming: 2 bases; J trimming: 0 bases; junction bases outside the gene matches: 9. Germline V gene data show CDR1 as MNHEY and CDR2 as SVGAGI. Written as DNA, the CDR3 is TGTGCCAGCAGTTACCGGACAGGGAATTCAATCTCTGGAAACACCATATATTTT. Encoded protein: CASSYRTGNSISGNTIYF.

The rearrangement uses TRBV12-3 or TRBV12-4 and TRBJ2-1; possible D gene TRBD2, 6 bases. V gave up 6 bases and J gave up 6 bases, with 21 bases separating them. This CDR3 contains 16 residues. DNA for the CDR3: TGTGCCAGCAGATCCGGGAGAGGGTTTACCTGCAATGAGCAGTTCTTC. The encoded protein is CASRSGRGFTCNEQFF.

In its sample, this clonotype was seen many times. The V call is TRBV3-1, the J call TRBJ1-5, with 7 nucleotides matching TRBD1. V lost 5 bases and J lost 1; bases outside the gene matches: 5. Germline values: CDR1 LGHDT, CDR2 YNNKEL (reference sequence). The CDR3 is 15 amino acids. CDR3 loop: CASSKTGSSNQPQHF. The CDR3 DNA reads TGTGCCAGCAGCAAGACAGGGAGCAGCAATCAGCCCCAGCATTTT.

The V call is TRBV5-4, the J call TRBJ2-7, with 9 bases lining up with TRBD2. The V segment lost 2 bases and the J segment 6 bases; nucleotides outside the gene matches: 6. The CDR3 contains 14 residues. Per germline, CDR1 SGHNT and CDR2 YYREEE (reference sequence). The CDR3, as DNA: TGTGCCAGCAGCTTAGGCCTAGCGGGACCCGAGCAGTACTTC. Translation gives CASSLGLAGPEQYF. The variable domain in full, with the rest retrieved from reference TRBV5-4 and TRBJ2-7, is ETGVTQSPTHLIKTRGQQVTLRCSSQSGHNTVSWYQQALGQGPQFIFQYYREEENGRGNFPPRFSGLQFPNYSSELNVNALELDDSALYLCASSLGLAGPEQYFGPGTRLTVT.

This clonotype was detected a few times. This chain links TRBV7-9 with TRBJ2-3; a possible D gene is TRBD1 (6 bases). Trimming cost V 5 bases and J 5 bases, with 17 bases left between them. The germline V gene encodes CDR1 SEHNR and CDR2 FQNEAQ (reference sequence). The CDR3 runs 15 residues. The DNA for the CDR3 is TGTGCCAGCAGCAACTACAGGGACGCAGTAGATACGCAGTATTTT. This gives the protein CASSNYRDAVDTQYF.

This clonotype was detected a few times. This chain joins TRBV18 and TRBJ1-1; TRBD1 might be the D (6 bases). Per germline, CDR1 KGHSH and CDR2 LQKENI. The CDR3 spans 13 residues. V was shortened by 6 bases and J by 7 bases, with 15 bases between the two germline ends. CDR3 DNA: TGTGCCAGCTCCCCGCCAGGGGTGGTTGAAGCTTTCTTT. This codes for CASSPPGVVEAFF.

V and J are TRBV6-1 and TRBJ2-1, with D hard to call. V was cut by 2 bases and J by 4 bases, with 12 bases left in between. CDR3 length equals 15 residues. The germline V gene encodes CDR1 MNHNS and CDR2 SASEGT. The CDR3 DNA follows: TGTGCCAGCAGTGAAATTGGGGTTAGATACAATGAGCAGTTCTTC. Its translation is CASSEIGVRYNEQFF.

At least ten counts were recorded for this clonotype. The chain is built from TRBV12-3 or TRBV12-4 and TRBJ2-7; TRBD2 is a possible D gene (5 bases). The CDR3 extends over 13 amino acids. V lost 7 bases, J lost 9 bases, and 19 bases lay in between. This chain's CDR3 is CASTGGVPGGQYF. CDR3 DNA sequence: TGTGCCAGCACAGGAGGAGTTCCGGGTGGGCAGTACTTC.

This clonotype was found many times. The chain uses TRBV2 and TRBJ1-6; 8 bases are a match to TRBD1. The ends lost 5 bases at V and 6 bases at J; junction bases unmatched: 3. The CDR3 is 14 residues long. Germline V gene sequence: CDR1 SNHLY, CDR2 FYNNEI. The DNA for the CDR3 is TGTGCCAGCAGTCAGGGGGCTGCTAATTCACCCCTCCACTTT. This translates into CASSQGAANSPLHF.

This clonotype showed up many times. V and J are TRBV12-3 or TRBV12-4 and TRBJ2-7; 7 bases match TRBD1. The CDR3 covers 13 residues. The ends lost 8 bases at V and 3 bases at J; junction bases unmatched: 7. The CDR3: CASRGQDFYEQYF. CDR3 coding DNA: TGTGCCAGCCGAGGACAGGACTTCTACGAGCAGTACTTC.

Only a few counts were recorded for this clonotype. The chain carries TRBV2 and TRBJ2-5, with TRBD2 matching 9 bases. The CDR3 is made up of 16 amino acids. The V and J ends lost 6 bases and 4 bases, in that order; junction bases with no gene match: 12. Germline V gives CDR1 SNHLY, CDR2 FYNNEI. The CDR3 protein is CASSATSGIVLETQYF. The CDR3 DNA reads as TGTGCCAGCAGCGCGACTAGCGGAATTGTCTTAGAGACCCAGTACTTC.

This clonotype appeared many times. This may arise from a read error, as a much more abundant clone is one base away. This chain connects TRBV20-1 to TRBJ2-5; 15 bases map to TRBD2. The CDR3 consists of 16 residues. The germline CDR1 and CDR2 sequences are DFQATT and SNEGSKA (reference sequence). Unmatched junction bases numbered 12, after V lost 6 bases and J lost 7 bases. As DNA, the CDR3 is TGCAGTGCGAGGACCGGACTAGCGGGAGGGGAGATGACCCAGTACTTC. Translating it yields CSARTGLAGGEMTQYF.

The V and J genes are TRBV7-2 and TRBJ2-2, with TRBD2 matching 13 bases. Trimming cost V 1 base and J 5 bases; bases outside gene matches: 1. Germline lookup yields CDR1 SGHTA and CDR2 FQGNSA. CDR3 size: 16 residues. The chain's CDR3 is CASSLGGLAGTGELFF. CDR3 DNA: TGTGCCAGCAGCTTAGGGGGACTAGCGGGAACCGGGGAGCTGTTTTTT.

The gene calls are TRBV20-1 and TRBJ1-2; D possibly corresponds to TRBD1 (5 bases). CDR1 DFQATT and CDR2 SNEGSKA come from the germline V gene (reference sequence). Between the trimmed V and J ends, which lost 6 bases and 6 bases, there was a span of 17 bases. The CDR3 length is 13 residues. The CDR3, as DNA: TGCAGTGCCACCCGGGGGGAGGTGGATGGCTACACCTTC. Protein: CSATRGEVDGYTF.

V is TRBV20-1 and J is TRBJ2-3; D might be TRBD2 (6 bases). The CDR3 is 14 residues long. CDR1 DFQATT and CDR2 SNEGSKA come from the germline V gene (reference sequence). Trimming left V 5 bases short and J 3 bases short, with 15 bases between. CDR3 amino acids: CSASLGGRTDTQYF. The DNA for the CDR3 is TGCAGTGCTTCCCTGGGGGGAAGAACAGATACGCAGTATTTT.

The gene calls are TRBV10-1 and TRBJ2-1, with 8 bases matching TRBD2. In germline, CDR1 is WNHNN, CDR2 SYGVQD (reference sequence). The length of the CDR3 is 14 residues. The ends lost 3 bases at V and 7 bases at J; junction bases unmatched: 5. DNA of the CDR3: TGCGCCAGCAGTGACAGCGGGAGTATAAATGAGCAGTTCTTC. Translation: CASSDSGSINEQFF.

This clonotype was seen a few times. Since a much larger clone is just one base distant, this may be a read error. The rearrangement uses TRBV27 and TRBJ2-1, with 9 nucleotides matching TRBD2. The V gene's germline CDR1 is MNHEY and CDR2 SMNVEV (reference sequence). V lost 8 bases, J lost 4 bases, and 12 bases stayed unmatched. The CDR3 runs to 16 residues. The CDR3 coding sequence is TGTGCCAGCGGCCCCTCAGCGGGAGGTTTTTACAATGAGCAGTTCTTC. Protein: CASGPSAGGFYNEQFF.

This sequence joins TRBV13 and TRBJ2-1; 7 bases fit TRBD1. J gave up 5 bases and V 6 bases, and 7 bases lay outside the gene matches. The CDR3 spans 14 residues. CDR1 PRHDT and CDR2 FYEKMQ come from the germline V gene (reference sequence). The CDR3 region is CASRAGTDHNEQFF. The CDR3, as DNA: TGTGCCAGCAGGGCCGGGACAGATCACAATGAGCAGTTCTTC.

This clonotype was seen repeatedly, ten times or more. This chain links TRBV7-9 with TRBJ1-4; 7 bases map to TRBD1. V dropped 5 bases and J dropped 7; count of bases not matched to a gene: 4. CDR1 is SEHNR, CDR2 FQNEAQ, per germline (reference sequence). The CDR3 runs 13 residues. The CDR3 loop reads CASSPTGIEKLFF. The CDR3 DNA is TGTGCCAGCAGCCCGACAGGGATTGAAAAACTGTTTTTT.

The V gene is TRBV7-2, the J gene TRBJ1-2; 8 bases match TRBD1. Germline CDR1 and CDR2: SGHTA and FQGNSA. V lost 2 bases to trimming and J lost 8 bases; unmatched junction nucleotides: 4. The CDR3 runs to 13 residues. CDR3 in amino acids: CASSLSGGQGYTF. CDR3 DNA sequence: TGTGCCAGCAGCTTATCAGGGGGCCAGGGCTACACCTTC. Drawing the rest from reference TRBV7-2 and TRBJ1-2, the complete variable domain is GAGVSQSPSNKVTEKGKDVELRCDPISGHTALYWYRQSLGQGLEFLIYFQGNSAPDKSGLPSDRFSAERTGGSVSTLTIQRTQQEDSAVYLCASSLSGGQGYTFGSGTRLTVV.

This clonotype was seen only a few times. V is TRBV7-8 and J is TRBJ2-1, with D unclear. V was cut by 6 bases and J by 5 bases, with 14 bases left in between. The V gene's germline CDR1 is SGHVS and CDR2 FQNEAQ. The CDR3 has 14 amino acids. The CDR3, as DNA: TGTGCCAGCAGTGATGGGCAGCCACACAATGAGCAGTTCTTC. Translation: CASSDGQPHNEQFF.

The sample holds a few counts of this clonotype. This chain uses TRBV12-5 with TRBJ1-1; D unclear. The V end lost 3 bases, the J end lost 1 base, and 6 bases lay between the germline ends. CDR3 length: 13 amino acids. Looked up from germline, CDR1 is LGHNT and CDR2 is FRNRAP. The CDR3 is CASGLDKNTEAFF. The DNA of the CDR3 is TGTGCTAGTGGTTTAGACAAGAACACTGAAGCTTTCTTT.

The chain joins TRBV9 to TRBJ1-2, with 7 nucleotides matching TRBD1. The germline gives CDR1 SGDLS, CDR2 YYNGEE. The CDR3 is made up of 12 amino acids. J was trimmed by 8 bases and V by 5 bases; bases with no gene match: 6. CDR3 amino acids: CASRDRTGGYTF. In nucleotides, the CDR3 is TGTGCCAGCAGAGATCGGACAGGAGGCTACACCTTC.

This clonotype was counted many times. V gene TRBV6-1 combines with J gene TRBJ1-1; a weak D match, TRBD1 (5 bases). V was clipped by 5 bases and J by 0 bases, with 13 bases between them. The length of the CDR3 is 15 residues. The V gene's germline CDR1 is MNHNS and CDR2 SASEGT. CDR3 nucleotides: TGTGCCAGCAGTAAACAGGTTACCATGAACACTGAAGCTTTCTTT. Residues: CASSKQVTMNTEAFF.

This clonotype was observed at least ten times. V and J are TRBV7-2 and TRBJ2-3, with D unresolved. The CDR3 has 13 amino acids. Per germline, CDR1 SGHTA and CDR2 FQGNSA. Trimming stripped 3 bases from V and 4 bases from J, with 8 bases between. The CDR3 sequence: CASSFQPADTQYF. The CDR3 DNA reads as TGTGCCAGCAGCTTTCAGCCCGCAGATACGCAGTATTTT. The full variable domain, in which reference TRBV7-2 and TRBJ2-3 provide the parts outside the CDR3, is GAGVSQSPSNKVTEKGKDVELRCDPISGHTALYWYRQSLGQGLEFLIYFQGNSAPDKSGLPSDRFSAERTGGSVSTLTIQRTQQEDSAVYLCASSFQPADTQYFGPGTRLTVL.